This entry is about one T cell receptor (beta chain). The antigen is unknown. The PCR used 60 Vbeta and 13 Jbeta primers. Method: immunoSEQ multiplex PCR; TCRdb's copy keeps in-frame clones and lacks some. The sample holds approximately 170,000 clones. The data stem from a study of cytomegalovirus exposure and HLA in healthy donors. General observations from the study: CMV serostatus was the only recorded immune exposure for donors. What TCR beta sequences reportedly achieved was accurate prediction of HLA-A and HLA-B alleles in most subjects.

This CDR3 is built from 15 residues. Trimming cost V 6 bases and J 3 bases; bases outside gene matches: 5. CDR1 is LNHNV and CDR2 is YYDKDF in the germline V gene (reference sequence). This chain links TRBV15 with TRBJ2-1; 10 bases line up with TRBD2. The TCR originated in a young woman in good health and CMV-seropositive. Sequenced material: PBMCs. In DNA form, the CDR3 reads TGTGCCACCAGTCGTACTAGCGGGAACTACAATGAGCAGTTCTTC. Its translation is CATSRTSGNYNEQFF.